This T cell receptor (beta chain) was identified in a study of shared clonotypes between healthy human individuals. In germline, CDR1 is SGDLS, CDR2 YYNGEE. V was trimmed by 5 bases and J by 7 bases, leaving 15 bases between them. The length of the CDR3 is 13 residues. Findings and caveats of the study: How much donors shared clonotypes was expected to be affected by sequencing depth. About 5% of naive CD4 clonotypes were shared across several donors.

Evenly divided among several immunoSEQ plates was the genomic DNA of each subset. The data were produced by immunoSEQ multiplex PCR, yet TCRdb's version contains in-frame clones alone and is incomplete. The sample lists more than 2 million clones, 93% occurring once. Terminally differentiated effector memory CD45RA+ cells were left out of the naive CD8 fraction, which was CD45RO-negative and positively selected for CCR7. A word on this clone: What it recognizes is unknown.

This TCR was sampled from a man aged 18 to 35 in good health. Some clones in this sample may be carry-over from other donors' samples. The sample was naive CD8+ T cells from PBMCs. The gene calls are TRBV9 and TRBJ1-2; D is ambiguous. CDR3 amino acids: CASRWLEGSGYTF. DNA of the CDR3: TGTGCCAGCAGGTGGTTGGAAGGGTCTGGCTACACCTTC.